This passage covers 32 T cell receptor beta chains from one sample sequenced in a study of T cells in Graves' hyperthyroidism and ophthalmopathy. From RNA transcripts, TCR beta CDR3 regions were amplified. Carried out on the TCR CDR3, a first-round RT-PCR used the HTBI primer set. TCRdb reanalysed the multiplex PCR reads using MiXCR and keeps one entry per CDR3 protein. The table lists 370,000 or so distinct CDR3 sequences, around 25% of them singletons. Sequencing was done on a sample of blood. The receptor source for this set is a man aged 45-60 years with Graves' hyperthyroidism.

The V call is TRBV19, the J call TRBJ1-5, with a weak D call TRBD1 (5 bases). In germline, CDR1 is LNHDA, CDR2 SQIVND (reference sequence). V gave up 7 bases and J gave up 3 bases, with 13 bases separating them. The CDR3 consists of 14 residues. CDR3 in DNA: TGTGCCAGTAAGGAGGGGTGGGCCAATCAGCCCCAGCATTTT. Its translation is CASKEGWANQPQHF. The complete variable domain, with remaining parts taken from reference TRBV19 and TRBJ1-5, reads DGGITQSPKYLFRKEGQNVTLSCEQNLNHDAMYWYRQDPGQGLRLIYYSQIVNDFQKGDIAEGYSVSREKKESFPLTVTSAQKNPTAFYLCASKEGWANQPQHFGDGTRLSIL.

Concerning this clonotype itself: A much larger clone differs by one base, so this may be a read error. This chain connects TRBV6-1 to TRBJ1-1; D is unresolved. This CDR3 is 13 amino acids long. CDR1 MNHNS and CDR2 SASEGT come from the germline V gene. Trimming took 4 bases from V and 0 from J, leaving 6 bases between them. CDR3 in DNA: TGTGCCAGCAGTGCCACAGTGAACACTGAAGCTTTCTTT. It encodes CASSATVNTEAFF.

The chain joins TRBV10-2 to TRBJ1-5, with a tentative D call TRBD1 (6 bases). Germline V lookup: CDR1 WSHSY, CDR2 SAAADI. The germline V and J ends were trimmed by 2 bases and 5 bases, with 10 bases remaining between them. CDR3 length: 14 residues. For the CDR3, the DNA is TGCGCCAGCAGTGAGGGGGGCCTAGATCAGCCCCAGCATTTT. This translates into CASSEGGLDQPQHF.

This clonotype has just a few counts. This CDR3 reads CSARGGRTLGNTEAFF. CDR3 in DNA: TGCAGTGCTAGGGGTGGACGGACATTGGGGAACACTGAAGCTTTCTTT. The chain couples TRBV20-1 to TRBJ1-1; a possible D gene is TRBD1 (5 bases). This CDR3 has 16 amino acids. The ends were cut back, 3 bases at V and 1 base at J, with 18 bases in the middle. CDR1 DFQATT and CDR2 SNEGSKA come from the germline V gene (reference sequence).

The chain links TRBV28 to TRBJ2-2; D gene uncertain. The CDR3 spans 16 residues. The V gene lost 1 base and the J gene lost 4 bases, with 13 bases spanning the gap. Germline values: CDR1 MDHEN, CDR2 SYDVKM. For the CDR3, the DNA is TGTGCCAGCAGTTTATCTAGACCCTCGGGCACCGGGGAGCTGTTTTTT. Protein: CASSLSRPSGTGELFF.

This clonotype was counted at least ten times. The V and J genes are TRBV7-9 and TRBJ2-2; D remains ambiguous. CDR1 SEHNR and CDR2 FQNEAQ come from the germline V gene (reference sequence). The CDR3 sequence is 13 residues long. The ends were cut back, 1 base at V and 7 bases at J, with 7 bases in the middle. For the CDR3, the DNA is TGTGCCAGCAGCTTAGGACGAGACGGGGAGCTGTTTTTT. Its translation is CASSLGRDGELFF.

This clonotype was seen only a few times. The gene calls are TRBV6-2 or TRBV6-3 and TRBJ2-1, with no clear D. Trimming stripped 2 bases from V and 0 bases from J, with 11 bases between. Looked up from germline, CDR1 is MNHEY and CDR2 is SVGEGT. The CDR3 spans 16 residues. The CDR3 region has the DNA TGTGCCAGCAGTTACCTCCATCTCGGCTCCTACAATGAGCAGTTCTTC. Its translation: CASSYLHLGSYNEQFF.

The rearrangement joins TRBV10-2 to TRBJ2-5, with TRBD2 matching over 12 bases. The CDR3 extends over 18 amino acids. V gave up 2 bases and J gave up 1 base; unmatched junction bases: 8. Germline loops: CDR1 WSHSY, CDR2 SAAADI. The DNA for the CDR3 is TGCGCCAGCAGTGAGCCACTAGGACTAGCGGGGCCCCAAGAGACCCAGTACTTC. Its translation is CASSEPLGLAGPQETQYF.

This clonotype was observed many times. CDR3 amino acids: CASSDGASGRANEQFF. The CDR3 region has the DNA TGTGCCAGCAGTGACGGGGCTAGCGGGAGGGCGAATGAGCAGTTCTTC. The gene calls are TRBV2 and TRBJ2-1; the match to TRBD2 covers 12 bases. The V gene's germline CDR1 is SNHLY and CDR2 FYNNEI. V was clipped by 3 bases and J by 7 bases; unmatched bases: 7. The CDR3 spans 16 residues.

The gene calls are TRBV5-1 and TRBJ1-1; weak D call: TRBD1 (5 bases). Trimming stripped 4 bases from V and 6 bases from J, with 13 bases between. The CDR3 sequence is 13 residues long. Germline values: CDR1 SGHRS, CDR2 YFSETQ. CDR3 nucleotide sequence: TGCGCCAGCAGCCACCCGGGGGTGGCTGAAGCTTTCTTT. As protein: CASSHPGVAEAFF. The whole variable domain, remainder taken from reference TRBV5-1 and TRBJ1-1, is KAGVTQTPRYLIKTRGQQVTLSCSPISGHRSVSWYQQTPGQGLQFLFEYFSETQRNKGNFPGRFSGRQFSNSRSEMNVSTLELGDSALYLCASSHPGVAEAFFGQGTRLTVV.

The chain links TRBV13 to TRBJ2-1; weak D call: TRBD1 (5 bases). CDR1 is PRHDT and CDR2 is FYEKMQ in the germline V gene (reference sequence). This CDR3 is 14 amino acids long. Between the trimmed V and J ends, which lost 1 base and 5 bases, there was a span of 9 bases. CDR3 nucleotide sequence: TGTGCCAGCAGCTTAGTTGGGGCCAACAATGAGCAGTTCTTC. Translating gives CASSLVGANNEQFF.

The chain carries TRBV6-2 or TRBV6-3 and TRBJ2-2; 10 bases align to TRBD2. CDR3 length: 18 residues. With V trimmed by 5 bases and J by 2 bases, 11 bases remained unmatched. Germline assignment: CDR1 MNHEY and CDR2 SVGEGT. The CDR3 bases are TGTGCCAGCAGTGCTGTAGCGGGGGGAGGAGGCAACACCGGGGAGCTGTTTTTT. Its translation: CASSAVAGGGGNTGELFF.

This clonotype was found many times. The chain combines TRBV11-3 with TRBJ2-7; no reliable D call. With 4 bases removed from V and 1 base from J, the gap between germline ends came to 8 bases. This CDR3 has 13 amino acids. Per the germline V gene, CDR1 is SGHNT and CDR2 is YENEEA. CDR3 bases: TGTGCCAGCAGCTGGGCGAGTTCCTACGAGCAGTACTTC. Residues: CASSWASSYEQYF.

V and J are TRBV15 and TRBJ1-2, with D perhaps matching TRBD1 (5 bases). The CDR3 covers 14 residues. Germline CDR1 LNHNV, CDR2 YYDKDF (reference sequence). V lost 0 bases and J lost 8, with 13 bases in between. The DNA of the CDR3 is TGTGCCACCAGCAGAGATTGGGGGTATAGGGGCTACACCTTC. This sequence encodes CATSRDWGYRGYTF. Based on the CDR3 plus reference TRBV15 and TRBJ1-2, the full variable domain is DAMVIQNPRYQVTQFGKPVTLSCSQTLNHNVMYWYQQKSSQAPKLLFHYYDKDFNNEADTPDNFQSRRPNTSFCFLDIRSPGLGDTAMYLCATSRDWGYRGYTFGSGTRLTVV.

This clonotype turned up a few times. The chain is built from TRBV29-1 and TRBJ2-7, with no clear D. The length of the CDR3 is 11 residues. Looked up from germline, CDR1 is SQVTM and CDR2 is ANQGSEA. V lost 6 bases, J lost 4 bases, and 10 bases lay in between. The CDR3 region is CSVNFSYEQYF. The CDR3 DNA follows: TGCAGCGTAAACTTTTCTTACGAGCAGTACTTC.

Turning to this clonotype: This may stem from a read error, because a much larger clone lies one nucleotide away. The chain joins TRBV12-3 or TRBV12-4 to TRBJ2-5; D unclear. This CDR3 comprises 13 residues. Trimming took 8 bases from V and 3 from J, leaving 13 bases between them. The CDR3 loop reads CASSPDKEETQYF. Written as DNA, the CDR3 is TGTGCCAGCTCACCAGACAAGGAAGAGACCCAGTACTTC.

The rearrangement uses TRBV6-1 and TRBJ1-1; D uncertain. Trimming left V 3 bases short and J 5 bases short, with 10 bases between. Germline-derived CDR1 and CDR2 are MNHNS and SASEGT. This CDR3 region has 13 residues. The CDR3 is CASSDNNWTEAFF. DNA for the CDR3: TGTGCCAGCAGTGATAACAACTGGACTGAAGCTTTCTTT.

The gene calls are TRBV15 and TRBJ1-5; D perhaps matches TRBD1 (5 bases). Between the trimmed V and J ends, which lost 0 bases and 3 bases, there was a span of 12 bases. The CDR3 is 16 residues long. Per the germline V gene, CDR1 is LNHNV and CDR2 is YYDKDF (reference sequence). CDR3 in amino acids: CATSRDRATVNQPQHF. CDR3 DNA sequence: TGTGCCACCAGCAGAGATAGGGCGACAGTCAATCAGCCCCAGCATTTT.

The chain carries TRBV20-1 and TRBJ2-1; the D gene is possibly TRBD2 (6 bases). This CDR3 has 14 residues. The ends were cut back, 3 bases at V and 0 bases at J, with 9 bases in the middle. Germline lookup yields CDR1 DFQATT and CDR2 SNEGSKA (reference sequence). This CDR3 reads CSASRESSYNEQFF. The CDR3 DNA follows: TGCAGTGCTAGCCGGGAGAGCTCCTACAATGAGCAGTTCTTC.

This clonotype was seen repeatedly, ten times or more. The V and J genes are TRBV6-1 and TRBJ1-1; D might be TRBD1 (5 bases). Trimming left V 5 bases short and J 3 bases short, with 10 bases between. The CDR3 extends over 13 amino acids. Germline CDR1 is MNHNS and CDR2 is SASEGT. CDR3 sequence: CASSHGGDTEAFF. The CDR3 coding sequence is TGTGCCAGCAGTCACGGGGGAGACACTGAAGCTTTCTTT.

The chain links TRBV24-1 to TRBJ1-2; D is unclear. CDR3 length: 15 amino acids. Germline V gives CDR1 KGHDR, CDR2 SFDVKD. Trimming shortened V by 5 bases and J by 3 bases, and 15 bases separated the two germline ends. CDR3 DNA sequence: TGTGCCACCAGTGGTCGTCAGGATGTGTACTATGGCTACACCTTC. It is translated as CATSGRQDVYYGYTF.

There are many counts of this clonotype. At one of its ends the junction is not consistent with the germline gene, which may arise from a read error. CDR3 protein: CASSLEGSYEQYF. The CDR3 DNA sequence: TGCGCCAGCAGCTTGGAAGGCTCCTACGAGCAGTACTTC. J is TRBJ2-7 and V is TRBV5-5; no definite D call. This CDR3 comprises 13 residues. Germline V gene sequence: CDR1 SGHKS, CDR2 YYEKEE (reference sequence). Full variable domain (outside the CDR3, taken from reference TRBV5-5 and TRBJ2-7): DAGVTQSPTHLIKTRGQQVTLRCSPISGHKSVSWYQQVLGQGPQFIFQYYEKEERGRGNFPDRFSARQFPNYSSELNVNALLLGDSALYLCASSLEGSYEQYFGPGTRLTVT.

Ten or more counts support this clonotype. The chain has TRBV28 and TRBJ2-1; 9 nucleotides line up with TRBD1. Trimming at V came to 5 bases and at J to 4 bases, leaving 12 bases not matched to a gene. CDR1 is MDHEN and CDR2 is SYDVKM in the germline V gene. The CDR3 sequence is 17 residues long. The CDR3 DNA sequence: TGTGCCAGCAGTAAGGGACAGGGCCTCCGTGGGTACAATGAGCAGTTCTTC. Amino acid sequence: CASSKGQGLRGYNEQFF.

This clonotype was seen more than once but under ten times. The rearrangement uses TRBV5-1 and TRBJ2-3, with D unresolved. Germline lookup yields CDR1 SGHRS and CDR2 YFSETQ. Trimming cost V 4 bases and J 6 bases, with 15 bases left between them. This CDR3 region has 14 residues. CDR3 protein: CASSLGVPEDTQYF. DNA of the CDR3: TGCGCCAGCAGCCTTGGGGTGCCCGAGGATACGCAGTATTTT.

The chain links TRBV19 to TRBJ1-1; no definite D call. With 2 bases removed from V and 2 bases from J, the gap between germline ends came to 3 bases. CDR1 and CDR2 from the germline V gene are LNHDA and SQIVND (reference sequence). CDR3 length equals 12 residues. The CDR3 nucleotides are TGTGCCAGTAGTATACAAAACACTGAAGCTTTCTTT. Its translation: CASSIQNTEAFF.

The chain employs TRBV2 and TRBJ2-1; TRBD2 matches at 7 bases. The germline CDR1 and CDR2 sequences are SNHLY and FYNNEI. The CDR3 loop spans 15 amino acids. Trimming removed 8 bases from V and 4 bases from J; junction bases left unmatched: 11. DNA for the CDR3: TGTGCCAGCCAGGAGCCGGGCGGGAGATACAATGAGCAGTTCTTC. Encoded protein: CASQEPGGRYNEQFF.

V gene TRBV24-1 combines with J gene TRBJ2-1, with TRBD1 matching 7 bases. Germline V gene lookup returns CDR1 KGHDR and CDR2 SFDVKD. The CDR3 runs 13 residues. V trimming: 6 bases; J trimming: 8 bases; junction bases outside the gene matches: 6. For the CDR3, the DNA is TGTGCCACCAGTAGTGACAGGGTTTATGAGCAGTTCTTC. Protein product: CATSSDRVYEQFF.

The chain carries TRBV7-6 and TRBJ2-7; no reliable D call. The V gene's germline CDR1 is SGHVS and CDR2 FNYEAQ. This CDR3 comprises 16 residues. V gave up 1 base and J gave up 5 bases, with 18 bases separating them. The CDR3: CASSLEGTPPLDEQYF. CDR3 DNA sequence: TGTGCCAGCAGCTTAGAAGGCACCCCCCCGCTAGACGAGCAGTACTTC.

This clonotype was seen many times. This sequence joins TRBV11-2 and TRBJ2-7, with 7 bases identical to TRBD2. Germline V CDR1 and CDR2: SGHAT, FQNNGV. After removal of 6 bases from V and 0 bases from J, the junction contained 8 bases not matched to a gene. This CDR3 has 15 amino acids. The CDR3 protein is CASRSMGGSSYEQYF. The CDR3 DNA follows: TGTGCCAGCAGATCTATGGGGGGGAGCTCCTACGAGCAGTACTTC.

The V gene is TRBV9, the J gene TRBJ1-5; D unclear. From germline, CDR1 is SGDLS and CDR2 YYNGEE. The CDR3 extends over 14 amino acids. The V end was cut by 3 bases, the J end by 0 bases, with 7 bases between. CDR3 region: CASSEAPSNQPQHF. CDR3 nucleotides: TGTGCCAGCAGCGAAGCTCCTAGCAATCAGCCCCAGCATTTT.

The chain carries TRBV7-2 and TRBJ2-3; D unclear. V lost 1 base to trimming and J lost 3 bases, with 14 bases between them. CDR1 and CDR2 (germline): SGHTA, FQGNSA. The CDR3 has 16 amino acids. The CDR3: CASSLVGQYITDTQYF. CDR3 DNA: TGTGCCAGCAGCTTAGTCGGGCAGTATATTACAGATACGCAGTATTTT. The full variable domain, in which reference TRBV7-2 and TRBJ2-3 provide the parts outside the CDR3, is GAGVSQSPSNKVTEKGKDVELRCDPISGHTALYWYRQSLGQGLEFLIYFQGNSAPDKSGLPSDRFSAERTGGSVSTLTIQRTQQEDSAVYLCASSLVGQYITDTQYFGPGTRLTVL.

This clonotype was detected a few times. V gene TRBV6-2 or TRBV6-3 combines with J gene TRBJ2-4; D is perhaps TRBD2 (5 bases). Trimming removed 3 bases from V and 5 bases from J, with 11 bases in between. Germline CDR1 and CDR2: MNHEY and SVGEGT. The CDR3 runs 14 residues. The CDR3 spells CASSYSPGENIQYF. The CDR3 nucleotides are TGTGCCAGCAGTTATTCCCCCGGGGAAAACATTCAGTACTTC.